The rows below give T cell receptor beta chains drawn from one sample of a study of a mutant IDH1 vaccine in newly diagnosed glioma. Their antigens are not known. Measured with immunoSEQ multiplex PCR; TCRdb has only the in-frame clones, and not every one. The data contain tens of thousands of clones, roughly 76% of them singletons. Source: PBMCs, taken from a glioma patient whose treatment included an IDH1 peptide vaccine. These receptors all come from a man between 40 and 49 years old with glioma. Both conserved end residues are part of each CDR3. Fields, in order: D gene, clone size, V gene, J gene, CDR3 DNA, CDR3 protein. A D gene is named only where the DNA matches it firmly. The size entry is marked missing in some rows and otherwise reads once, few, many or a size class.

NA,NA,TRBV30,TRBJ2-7,TGTGCCTGGAGTGAATGGGACAAAACTTACGAGCAGTACTTC,CAWSEWDKTYEQYF
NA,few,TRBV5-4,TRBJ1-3,TGTGCCAGCAGCTTGGGCGGAACCTCTGGAAACACCATATATTTT,CASSLGGTSGNTIYF
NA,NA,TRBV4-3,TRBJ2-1,TGCGCCAGCAGCCAGCAGCAGGACAATGAGCAGTTCTTC,CASSQQQDNEQFF
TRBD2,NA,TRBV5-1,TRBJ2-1,TGCGCCAGCAGCTGGACTAGCGGGGTATACAATGAGCAGTTCTTC,CASSWTSGVYNEQFF
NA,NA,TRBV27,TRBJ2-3,TGTGCCAGCAGTTTATCAGAGGCCCGCACAGATACGCAGTATTTT,CASSLSEARTDTQYF
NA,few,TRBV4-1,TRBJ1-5,TGCGCCAGCAGCCAACCCACAGGGACGGCAAATCAGCCCCAGCATTTT,CASSQPTGTANQPQHF
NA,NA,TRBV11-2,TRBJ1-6,TGTGCCAGCAGCTTAGGGGTGAGGGGTTATCGGTCACCCCTCCACTTT,CASSLGVRGYRSPLHF
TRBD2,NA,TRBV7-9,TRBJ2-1,TGTGCCAGCAGCTCGGGGACTAGCGGGAGGGCCGCGTCGAATGAGCAGTTCTTC,CASSSGTSGRAASNEQFF
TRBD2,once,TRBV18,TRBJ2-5,TGTGCCAGCTCACCAGGGAGGGGACGAGAGACCCAGTACTTC,CASSPGRGRETQYF
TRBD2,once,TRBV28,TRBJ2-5,TGTGCCAGCAGTTTTTCGGGAGGTCGGGAGACCCAGTACTTC,CASSFSGGRETQYF
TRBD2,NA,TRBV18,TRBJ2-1,TGTGCCAGCTCGCGAGAAGCTAGCGGGAGACATGAGCAGTTCTTC,CASSREASGRHEQFF
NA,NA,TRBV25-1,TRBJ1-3,TGTGCCAGCGACTCTGGAAACACCATATATTTT,CASDSGNTIYF
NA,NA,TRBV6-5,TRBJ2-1,TGTGCCAGCAGGTCCCCCGATGAGCAGTTCTTC,CASRSPDEQFF
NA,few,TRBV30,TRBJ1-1,TGTGCCTGGAGTGTAAGGGGCGGTGAAGCTTTCTTT,CAWSVRGGEAFF
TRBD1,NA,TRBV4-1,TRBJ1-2,TGCGCCAGCAGCCAAGTATACCCGAGACAGGGTGTTTATGGCTACACCTTC,CASSQVYPRQGVYGYTF
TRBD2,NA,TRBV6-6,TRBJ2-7,TGTGCCAGCAGTCCGAATCGGGGGGGAAGGTTTCTAGAGCAGTACTTC,CASSPNRGGRFLEQYF
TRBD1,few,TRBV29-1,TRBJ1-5,TGCAGCGTTGTCGAACAGGGGCTTTCATCTCAGCCCCAGCATTTT,CSVVEQGLSSQPQHF
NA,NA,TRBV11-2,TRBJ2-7,TGTGCCAGCAGAGTGGGAGGCGGGACCGCGAGGGAGCAGTACTTC,CASRVGGGTAREQYF
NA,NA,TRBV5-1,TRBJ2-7,TGCGCCAGCAGCCCTTCACAGTCCTCCTACGAGCAGTACTTC,CASSPSQSSYEQYF
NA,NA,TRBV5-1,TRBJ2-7,TGCGCCAGCAGTTCGCCCCACCCTCAGAACGAGCAGTACTTC,CASSSPHPQNEQYF
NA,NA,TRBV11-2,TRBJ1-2,TGTGCCAGCAGCTTAGCGCAGGGCTATGGCTACACCTTC,CASSLAQGYGYTF
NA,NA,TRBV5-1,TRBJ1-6,TGCGCCAGCAGCTTGATACGGGCCCGGGGTTCACCCCTCCACTTT,CASSLIRARGSPLHF
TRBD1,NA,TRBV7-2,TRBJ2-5,TGTGCCAGCAGAACGGACAGGCTAAGCGTGGGGGAGACCCAGTACTTC,CASRTDRLSVGETQYF
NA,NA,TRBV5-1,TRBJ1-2,TGCGCCAGCAGCTTGGCCGAGGGTGGGAGTTATGGCTACACCTTC,CASSLAEGGSYGYTF
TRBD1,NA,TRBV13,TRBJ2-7,TGTGCCAGCAGCCCCGGGACAGGGGATAACGAGCAGTACTTC,CASSPGTGDNEQYF
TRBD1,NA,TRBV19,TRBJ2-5,TGTGCCAGTAGTATATGGGGACAGGGAATTGAGACCCAGTACTTC,CASSIWGQGIETQYF
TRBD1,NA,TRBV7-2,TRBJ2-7,TGTGCCAGCAGCCGGGACAGCCTCGAGCAGTACTTC,CASSRDSLEQYF
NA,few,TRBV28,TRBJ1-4,TGTGCCAGCAGCACTCAGGGCTTAGGGGGTGAAAAACTGTTTTTT,CASSTQGLGGEKLFF
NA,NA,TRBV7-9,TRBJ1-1,TGTGCCAGCAGCTCCCCAGGGAACACTGAAGCTTTCTTT,CASSSPGNTEAFF
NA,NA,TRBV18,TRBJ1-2,TGTGCCAGCTCACCAATTGAGGACAGCTTTTATGGCTACACCTTC,CASSPIEDSFYGYTF
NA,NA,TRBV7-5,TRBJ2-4,TGTGCCAGAAGCTTCGTTAGACTAGCGGGAGTACCTTGGGACAAAAACATTCAGTACTTC,CARSFVRLAGVPWDKNIQYF
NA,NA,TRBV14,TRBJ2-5,TGTGCCAGCAGCCAAGATGTCAAGAAGGGAGAGACCCAGTACTTC,CASSQDVKKGETQYF
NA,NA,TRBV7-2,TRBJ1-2,TGTGCCAGCAGTCTAAAAGCGGGGCATGGCTACACCTTC,CASSLKAGHGYTF
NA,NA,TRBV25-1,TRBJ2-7,TGTGCCAGCAGTGGCTCCCCCTCGGGGGACTACGAGCAGTACTTC,CASSGSPSGDYEQYF
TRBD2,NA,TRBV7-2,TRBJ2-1,TGTGCCAGCAGCTTAGCTGCGGGACTAGCGGGGAGGCAGTTCTTC,CASSLAAGLAGRQFF
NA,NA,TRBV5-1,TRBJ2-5,TGCGCCAGCAGCTTGGGGTTTCCGGACCGGAAGACCCAGTACTTC,CASSLGFPDRKTQYF
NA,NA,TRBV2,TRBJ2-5,TGTGCCAGCGGGAAAGGCCTCGGACGTCAAGAGACCCAGTACTTC,CASGKGLGRQETQYF
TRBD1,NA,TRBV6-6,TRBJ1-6,TGTGCCAGCAGTTACTCCCGGGACAGGGTGAATTCACCCCTCCACTTT,CASSYSRDRVNSPLHF
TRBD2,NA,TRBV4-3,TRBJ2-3,TGCGCCAGCAGCCAAGGGACTAGCGGGGGTGGAGATACGCAGTATTTT,CASSQGTSGGGDTQYF
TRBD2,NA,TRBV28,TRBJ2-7,TGTGCCACACGAGGGACTAGCCGCGCTTACGAGCAGTACTTC,CATRGTSRAYEQYF
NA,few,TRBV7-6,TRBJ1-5,TGTGCCAGCAGCTTAGGACAATGGGGCAATCAGCCCCAGCATTTT,CASSLGQWGNQPQHF
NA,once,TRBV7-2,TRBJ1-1,TGTGCCAGCAGACTCAATCGACGGGGCACTGAAGCTTTCTTT,CASRLNRRGTEAFF
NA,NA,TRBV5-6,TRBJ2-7,TGTGCCAGCAGCTTTATACGGGGCGACTACGAGCAGTACTTC,CASSFIRGDYEQYF
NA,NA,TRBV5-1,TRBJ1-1,TGCGCCAGCAGCTTGGTCCCAGGGAGCCAATACACTGAAGCTTTCTTT,CASSLVPGSQYTEAFF
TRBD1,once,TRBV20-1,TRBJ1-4,TGCAGTGCTAGGTACAGGGGAAAACTGTTTTTT,CSARYRGKLFF
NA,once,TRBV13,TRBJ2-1,TGTGCCAGCAGCTTAGGGGTTGGGGAGCAGTTCTTC,CASSLGVGEQFF
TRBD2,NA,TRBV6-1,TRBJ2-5,TGTGCCAGCACCCTCCTGGGAGGGTTAGGGGAGACCCAGTACTTC,CASTLLGGLGETQYF
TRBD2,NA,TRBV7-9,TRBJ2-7,TGTGCCAGCAGCTTAGGGACTAGCGTGTCCTACGAGCAGTACTTC,CASSLGTSVSYEQYF
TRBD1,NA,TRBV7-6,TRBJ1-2,TGTGCCAGCGTCGGACAGGGGATCGATGGCTACACCTTC,CASVGQGIDGYTF
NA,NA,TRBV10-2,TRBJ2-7,TGCGCCAGCAGGGCCGGGACCACCCCCTACGAGCAGTACTTC,CASRAGTTPYEQYF
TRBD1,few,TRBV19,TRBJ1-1,TGTGCCAGTAGTATAGGGCAGGGGGCAGCTGAAGCTTTCTTT,CASSIGQGAAEAFF
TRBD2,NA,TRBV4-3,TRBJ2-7,TGCGCCAGCAGCCAGGATACCGGGACTAGCTACGAGCAGTACTTC,CASSQDTGTSYEQYF
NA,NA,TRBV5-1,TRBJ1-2,TGCGCCAGCAGCTTGGAAGGGACCTATGGCTACACCTTC,CASSLEGTYGYTF
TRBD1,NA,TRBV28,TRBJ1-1,TGTGCCAGCAGTCAAGGGGGCTGGCGCACTGAAGCTTTCTTT,CASSQGGWRTEAFF
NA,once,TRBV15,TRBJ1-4,TGTGCCACCAGCAGATCTAATGAAAAACTGTTTTTT,CATSRSNEKLFF
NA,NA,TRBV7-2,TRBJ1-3,TGTGCCAGCAGCTTATGGCAGTCTGGAAACACCATATATTTT,CASSLWQSGNTIYF
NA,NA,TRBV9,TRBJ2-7,TGTGCCAGCAGCGTAGGCGGATACGAGCAGTACTTC,CASSVGGYEQYF
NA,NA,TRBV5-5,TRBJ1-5,TGTGCCAGCAGCTCCGCTGACAGATCCGATCAGCCCCAGCATTTT,CASSSADRSDQPQHF
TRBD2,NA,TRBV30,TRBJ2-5,TGTGCCTGGAGTTGGTCTAGCGGGAGCCAAGAGACCCAGTACTTC,CAWSWSSGSQETQYF
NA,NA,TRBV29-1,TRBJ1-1,TGCAGCGTTGATTTGGGGGGAGGGAACACTGAAGCTTTCTTT,CSVDLGGGNTEAFF